The 8 T cell receptor beta chains below were found in one sample sequenced in a study of cytomegalovirus exposure and HLA in healthy donors. PCR was performed using 60 Vbeta and 13 Jbeta primers. The method was immunoSEQ multiplex PCR; TCRdb's version includes in-frame clones alone and lacks a portion of them. The sample carries about 130,000 clones, 72% recorded once. The sample comprised PBMCs. These receptors were collected from a man aged 30 to 39 in good health and CMV-seronegative.

This chain uses TRBV4-2 with TRBJ1-1; D call uncertain. Germline lookup yields CDR1 LGHNA and CDR2 YNFKEQ. V shed 4 bases and J shed 1 base, with 13 bases lying between them. The CDR3 covers 15 residues. This CDR3 is CASSPFTSTNTEAFF. DNA for the CDR3: TGTGCCAGCAGCCCTTTCACATCAACGAACACTGAAGCTTTCTTT.

Notes on this clone: At one of its ends the junction is not consistent with the germline gene, which may arise from a read error. The chain has TRBV7-7 and TRBJ1-4; no clear D. The V gene's germline CDR1 is SSHAT and CDR2 FNYEAQ (reference sequence). This CDR3 region has 17 residues. The CDR3 DNA follows: TGTGCTAGCAGCCAAACGGGAACACCTCCAACTAATGAAAAACTGTTTTTT. Protein product: CASSQTGTPPTNEKLFF.

CDR3 loop: CASSAGQGGSPLHF. The CDR3 nucleotides are TGTGCCAGCAGCGCGGGACAGGGGGGATCACCCCTCCACTTT. The chain employs TRBV9 and TRBJ1-6, with 11 bases aligning to TRBD1. V was pared by 3 bases and J by 10 bases, with 3 bases of the junction left unmatched. Germline CDR1 is SGDLS and CDR2 is YYNGEE. The length of the CDR3 is 14 residues. The full variable domain, rest sourced from reference TRBV9 and TRBJ1-6, is DSGVTQTPKHLITATGQRVTLRCSPRSGDLSVYWYQQSLDQGLQFLIQYYNGEERAKGNILERFSAQQFPDLHSELNLSSLELGDSALYFCASSAGQGGSPLHFGNGTRLTVT.

This chain links TRBV5-1 with TRBJ2-7, with 10 nucleotides matching TRBD1. Germline CDR1 reads SGHRS; CDR2 reads YFSETQ. The CDR3 has 12 amino acids. The V segment lost 5 bases and the J segment 7 bases; nucleotides outside the gene matches: 3. The CDR3, as DNA: TGCGCCAGCAGGCCGGGACAGGGGGAGCAGTACTTC. As protein: CASRPGQGEQYF.

The chain combines TRBV2 with TRBJ2-7; no clear D gene. V was clipped by 5 bases and J by 3 bases, with 11 bases between them. The CDR3 spans 13 residues. Germline V gene sequence: CDR1 SNHLY, CDR2 FYNNEI. CDR3 protein: CASSIETLYEQYF. CDR3 sequence (DNA): TGTGCCAGCAGTATAGAGACTCTCTACGAGCAGTACTTC.

V usage is TRBV27 and J usage is TRBJ2-3; D call uncertain. Trimming removed 6 bases at V and 0 bases at J, with 10 bases between. This CDR3 has 14 residues. Germline V gene lookup returns CDR1 MNHEY and CDR2 SMNVEV (reference sequence). The CDR3 DNA is TGTGCCAGCAGGAAAAGAACTAGCACAGATACGCAGTATTTT. Encoded protein: CASRKRTSTDTQYF.

This clone was seen more than once but under ten times. The chain joins TRBV4-1 to TRBJ1-4; 10 positions match TRBD1. The J segment lost 7 bases and the V segment lost 4 bases, leaving 9 bases of the junction unmatched. CDR1 is MGHRA and CDR2 is YSYEKL in the germline V gene. CDR3 size: 16 residues. As DNA, the CDR3 is TGCGCCAGCAGCCGACAGGGGGCGGGATCGGGTGAAAAACTGTTTTTT. This translates into CASSRQGAGSGEKLFF.

The J gene is TRBJ1-1, the V gene TRBV7-9, with 8 bases that match TRBD1. Germline CDR1 and CDR2: SEHNR and FQNEAQ (reference sequence). The CDR3 totals 16 residues. V was pared by 6 bases and J by 1 base, with 10 bases of the junction left unmatched. The CDR3 region is CASRQGGFRENTEAFF. DNA of the CDR3: TGTGCCAGCAGACAGGGGGGGTTTCGGGAGAACACTGAAGCTTTCTTT.